This TCR beta chain was recorded in a study of blood T cells in healthy people across ages. Study-wide results and limits: PBMCs were not sorted, which prevented a conclusive comparison of naive versus antigen-experienced cells. Roughly linearly, TCR beta diversity per million T cells fell as age increased. A strong correlation between TCR beta diversity and naive T cell percentage was seen.

This clonotype was detected once. The antigen is unknown. Extraction yielded at least 5 micrograms of total RNA per sample. A second roughly 6 to 12 cycle PCR used barcoded and J-beta primers. Using its own MiXCR run on the 5' RACE reads, TCRdb lists one record per CDR3 protein. Of about 1.7 million distinct CDR3 sequences in the sample, 28% are singletons; the top ten hold 6.5% to 8.5%. Sequencing was carried out using blood. The clonotype was recovered from a woman between 25 and 40 years old in good health.

The CDR3 loop reads CSARDQSQGQYNEQYF. The CDR3, as DNA: TGCAGTGCTAGAGATCAGTCGCAGGGTCAGTACAATGAGCAGTACTTC. This chain joins TRBV20-1 and TRBJ2-7; D possibly corresponds to TRBD1 (5 bases). Looked up from germline, CDR1 is DFQATT and CDR2 is SNEGSKA (reference sequence). CDR3 length equals 16 residues. Trimming took off 0 bases at V and 7 bases at J, with 22 bases between the two ends.